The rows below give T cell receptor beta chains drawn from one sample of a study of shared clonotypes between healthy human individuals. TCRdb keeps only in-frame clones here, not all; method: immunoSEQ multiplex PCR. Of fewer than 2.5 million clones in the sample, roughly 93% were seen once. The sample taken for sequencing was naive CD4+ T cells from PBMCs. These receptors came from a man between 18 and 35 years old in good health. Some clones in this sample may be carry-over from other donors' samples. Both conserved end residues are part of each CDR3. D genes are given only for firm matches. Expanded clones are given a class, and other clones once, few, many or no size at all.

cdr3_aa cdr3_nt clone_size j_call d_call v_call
CASSLVRGYEQYF TGCGCCAGCAGCTTAGTCAGAGGGTACGAGCAGTACTTC once TRBJ2-7 - TRBV5-1
CASSLAARNTGELFF TGCGCCAGCAGCTTGGCGGCCAGGAACACCGGGGAGCTGTTTTTT - TRBJ2-2 - TRBV5-1
CASGRDSRSAQYF TGTGCCAGCGGTCGGGACTCCCGATCAGCGCAGTACTTC - TRBJ2-7 - TRBV6-1
CAINKREFNNEQFF TGTGCCATCAATAAGCGGGAATTCAACAATGAGCAGTTCTTC - TRBJ2-1 TRBD2 TRBV28
CASSDQETQYF TGTGCCAGCAGCGACCAAGAGACCCAGTACTTC - TRBJ2-5 - TRBV5-4
CAGDRGKLFF TGTGCCGGGGACAGAGGAAAACTGTTTTTT - TRBJ1-4 TRBD1 TRBV30
CASSADHTGELFF TGTGCCAGCTCAGCGGATCACACCGGGGAGCTGTTTTTT - TRBJ2-2 - TRBV6-5
CASTQTGTTTYNEQFF TGTGCCAGCACTCAAACCGGGACTACCACCTACAATGAGCAGTTCTTC once TRBJ2-1 TRBD2 TRBV6-6
CASIKRDSSTYEQYF TGTGCCAGCATCAAGAGGGACAGTTCAACCTACGAGCAGTACTTC - TRBJ2-7 TRBD1 TRBV6-6
CASSPAPDSLYEQYF TGTGCCAGCAGCCCCGCCCCGGACAGTCTCTACGAGCAGTACTTC - TRBJ2-7 - TRBV7-2
CASSSPGGGSTEAFF TGTGCCAGCAGTTCGCCAGGGGGCGGGAGCACTGAAGCTTTCTTT - TRBJ1-1 TRBD1 TRBV6-6